This TCR beta chain was captured by sequencing in a study of T cells in Graves' hyperthyroidism and ophthalmopathy. It was RNA transcripts that yielded the amplified TCR beta CDR3 regions. The study used the HTBI primer set for a first-round RT-PCR of the TCR CDR3. TCRdb re-analysed the multiplex PCR reads in MiXCR, keeping a single row per CDR3 protein. Of some 510,000 distinct CDR3 sequences listed, roughly 50% were seen once; the top ten hold 6.5% to 9%. This clonotype appeared once. At one end the junction does not follow the germline gene, possibly because of a read error. CDR3 length equals 15 residues. In germline, CDR1 is ENHRY, CDR2 SYGVKD.

Material: peripheral blood or thyroid tissue (not recorded which). This chain uses TRBV10-3 with TRBJ1-5; possibly TRBD1 for D (5 bases). The TCR was taken from a woman younger than 35 with Graves' hyperthyroidism. CDR3 protein: CASSPQGTDNQPQHF. In DNA, the CDR3 is TGTGCCAGCAGTCCGCAGGGAACGGACAATCAGCCCCAGCATTTT.